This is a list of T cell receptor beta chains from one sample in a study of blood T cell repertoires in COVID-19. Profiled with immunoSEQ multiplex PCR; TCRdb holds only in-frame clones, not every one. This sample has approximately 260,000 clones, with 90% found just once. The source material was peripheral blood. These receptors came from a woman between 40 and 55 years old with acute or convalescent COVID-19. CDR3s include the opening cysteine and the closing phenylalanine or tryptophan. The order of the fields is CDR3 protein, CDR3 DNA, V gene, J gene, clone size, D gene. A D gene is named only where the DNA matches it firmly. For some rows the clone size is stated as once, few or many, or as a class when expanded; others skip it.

CDR3 protein: CSVVPWVEGGYTF
CDR3 DNA: TGCAGCGTTGTGCCCTGGGTTGAGGGTGGCTACACCTTC
V gene: TRBV29-1
J gene: TRBJ1-2
clone size: NA
D gene: NA

CDR3 protein: CASSLALGGYGYTF
CDR3 DNA: TGTGCCAGCAGTTTAGCCCTGGGGGGCTATGGCTACACCTTC
V gene: TRBV27
J gene: TRBJ1-2
clone size: NA
D gene: NA

CDR3 protein: CASSLGAGFSGELFF
CDR3 DNA: TGCGCCAGCAGCTTGGGGGCAGGCTTCTCCGGGGAGCTGTTTTTT
V gene: TRBV5-1
J gene: TRBJ2-2
clone size: NA
D gene: NA

CDR3 protein: CASSPHRGSSYNSPLHF
CDR3 DNA: TGTGCCAGCAGCCCCCATCGAGGGAGCTCCTATAATTCACCCCTCCACTTT
V gene: TRBV7-2
J gene: TRBJ1-6
clone size: once
D gene: NA

CDR3 protein: CASSTIGTGVLPYSNQPQHF
CDR3 DNA: TGTGCCAGCAGCACTATCGGGACAGGGGTACTACCCTATAGCAATCAGCCCCAGCATTTT
V gene: TRBV7-8
J gene: TRBJ1-5
clone size: NA
D gene: TRBD1

CDR3 protein: CATSDPGTGEEKLFF
CDR3 DNA: TGTGCCACCAGTGACCCTGGGACAGGGGAAGAAAAACTGTTTTTT
V gene: TRBV24-1
J gene: TRBJ1-4
clone size: NA
D gene: TRBD1

CDR3 protein: CATSDLNRAYYF
CDR3 DNA: TGTGCCACCAGTGATTTGAACAGGGCCTACTACTTC
V gene: TRBV24-1
J gene: TRBJ2-5
clone size: NA
D gene: NA

CDR3 protein: CASSQQGDSNQPQHF
CDR3 DNA: TGCGCCAGCAGCCAACAGGGGGATAGCAATCAGCCCCAGCATTTT
V gene: TRBV5-1
J gene: TRBJ1-5
clone size: NA
D gene: TRBD1

CDR3 protein: CASSPDRGNGYTF
CDR3 DNA: TGTGCCAGCTCACCTGACAGGGGTAACGGCTACACCTTC
V gene: TRBV18
J gene: TRBJ1-2
clone size: NA
D gene: TRBD1

CDR3 protein: CASSLGQGSTEAFF
CDR3 DNA: TGTGCCAGCAGCTTGGGACAGGGGAGCACTGAAGCTTTCTTT
V gene: TRBV5-5
J gene: TRBJ1-1
clone size: NA
D gene: TRBD1

CDR3 protein: CASSIDLQGQTCDDTQYF
CDR3 DNA: TGTGCCAGTAGTATAGATCTACAGGGACAGACTTGCGATGATACGCAGTATTTT
V gene: TRBV19
J gene: TRBJ2-3
clone size: NA
D gene: TRBD1

CDR3 protein: CASSLTGATNEKLFF
CDR3 DNA: TGCGCCAGCAGCTTGACGGGTGCAACTAATGAAAAACTGTTTTTT
V gene: TRBV5-1
J gene: TRBJ1-4
clone size: NA
D gene: NA

CDR3 protein: CASSVVAGGTDTQYF
CDR3 DNA: TGTGCCAGCAGTGTAGTAGCGGGGGGCACAGATACGCAGTATTTT
V gene: TRBV2
J gene: TRBJ2-3
clone size: NA
D gene: TRBD2

CDR3 protein: CASSPRHGTNEKLFF
CDR3 DNA: TGTGCCAGCAGCCCCCGACACGGAACGAATGAAAAACTGTTTTTT
V gene: TRBV11-1
J gene: TRBJ1-4
clone size: few
D gene: NA

CDR3 protein: CASSFTSGTGSTEAFF
CDR3 DNA: TGTGCCAGTAGTTTTACTTCCGGGACAGGGTCGACTGAAGCTTTCTTT
V gene: TRBV19
J gene: TRBJ1-1
clone size: once
D gene: TRBD1

CDR3 protein: CASSLGIGGYGYTF
CDR3 DNA: TGCGCCAGCAGCTTGGGGATCGGGGGGTATGGCTACACCTTC
V gene: TRBV5-1
J gene: TRBJ1-2
clone size: NA
D gene: NA

CDR3 protein: CASSDRDRGDYGYTF
CDR3 DNA: TGTGCCAGCAGCGACCGGGACAGGGGTGACTATGGCTACACCTTC
V gene: TRBV9
J gene: TRBJ1-2
clone size: NA
D gene: TRBD1

CDR3 protein: CASSERLAGGFWRETQYF
CDR3 DNA: TGTGCCAGCAGTGAGCGGCTAGCGGGGGGTTTTTGGAGAGAGACCCAGTACTTC
V gene: TRBV6-1
J gene: TRBJ2-5
clone size: NA
D gene: TRBD2

CDR3 protein: CASSQARRGPGTDTQYF
CDR3 DNA: TGTGCCAGCAGCCAAGCTCGGCGGGGGCCAGGCACAGATACGCAGTATTTT
V gene: TRBV3-1/TRBV3-2
J gene: TRBJ2-3
clone size: once
D gene: NA

CDR3 protein: CASSFGQLDTEAFF
CDR3 DNA: TGTGCCAGCAGTTTCGGACAGTTGGACACTGAAGCTTTCTTT
V gene: TRBV27
J gene: TRBJ1-1
clone size: NA
D gene: NA

CDR3 protein: CASRTGGNYGYTF
CDR3 DNA: TGTGCCAGCCGTACAGGGGGCAACTATGGCTACACCTTC
V gene: TRBV27
J gene: TRBJ1-2
clone size: NA
D gene: TRBD1

CDR3 protein: CASSVAPKTGVGYTF
CDR3 DNA: TGTGCCAGCAGTGTAGCACCTAAAACGGGAGTTGGCTACACCTTC
V gene: TRBV2
J gene: TRBJ1-2
clone size: NA
D gene: NA

CDR3 protein: CASSLGLAGGGQIQYF
CDR3 DNA: TGTGCCAGCAGCCTCGGGCTGGCAGGGGGAGGTCAAATTCAGTACTTC
V gene: TRBV3-1/TRBV3-2
J gene: TRBJ2-4
clone size: NA
D gene: NA

CDR3 protein: CASRSSGGVPPWDEQFF
CDR3 DNA: TGTGCAAGTCGCAGTAGCGGGGGGGTCCCTCCCTGGGATGAGCAGTTCTTC
V gene: TRBV12-2
J gene: TRBJ2-1
clone size: NA
D gene: NA

CDR3 protein: CASWLGQGGSDTQYF
CDR3 DNA: TGTGCCAGTTGGTTGGGACAGGGTGGTTCAGATACGCAGTATTTT
V gene: TRBV7-2
J gene: TRBJ2-3
clone size: NA
D gene: TRBD1

CDR3 protein: CASRTGETEAFF
CDR3 DNA: TGTGCCAGCAGGACAGGGGAAACTGAAGCTTTCTTT
V gene: TRBV6-6
J gene: TRBJ1-1
clone size: NA
D gene: TRBD1

CDR3 protein: CASSLGGAGGNEQFF
CDR3 DNA: TGTGCCAGTTCGCTCGGGGGCGCGGGGGGCAATGAGCAGTTCTTC
V gene: TRBV9
J gene: TRBJ2-1
clone size: NA
D gene: TRBD2